One sample yielded the 24 T cell receptor beta chains listed below, sequenced in a study of blood T cell repertoires in COVID-19 (TCRdb year 2020). The library relied on the immunoSEQ multiplex PCR assay. TCRdb holds this immuneACCESS table with in-frame rearrangements only. Some clones are missing; in checked studies, unresolved V genes explain under half, and the rest has no known cause. The sample data list 250,000 to 300,000 clones, and approximately 91% of these were observed just once. The top ten hold about an eighth of the sample. Sequencing used peripheral blood. Source of these receptors: a woman aged 60-75 years with acute or convalescent COVID-19.

This clone was seen more than once but under ten times. The J gene is TRBJ1-1, the V gene TRBV4-3; D call uncertain. V was pared by 0 bases and J by 6 bases, with 11 bases between. CDR3 length equals 14 residues. Per germline, CDR1 LGHNA and CDR2 YSLEER. In DNA form, the CDR3 reads TGCGCCAGCAGCCAAGATCGGGGAGGGCCTGAAGCTTTCTTT. Its protein is CASSQDRGGPEAFF.

The rearrangement joins TRBV27 to TRBJ2-3; 8 bases are shared with TRBD2. This CDR3 has 15 residues. Trimming removed 6 bases from V and 1 base from J; junction bases left unmatched: 6. In germline, CDR1 is MNHEY, CDR2 SMNVEV (reference sequence). The CDR3 loop is CASSHGGGRTDTQYF. CDR3 nucleotide sequence: TGTGCCAGCAGCCACGGCGGGGGGCGCACAGATACGCAGTATTTT.

V usage is TRBV28 and J usage is TRBJ1-1; possibly TRBD1 for D (5 bases). The V end lost 5 bases, the J end lost 1 base, and 20 bases lay between the germline ends. This CDR3 contains 17 residues. Germline loops: CDR1 MDHEN, CDR2 SYDVKM. The CDR3 loop reads CASSTNGKDDRNTEAFF. DNA of the CDR3: TGTGCCAGCAGTACCAACGGAAAAGATGACAGGAACACTGAAGCTTTCTTT.

The gene calls are TRBV5-6 and TRBJ1-6; the D gene is possibly TRBD1 (6 bases). CDR1 and CDR2 from the germline V gene are SGHDT and YYEEEE. This CDR3 has 14 residues. Trimming shortened V by 2 bases and J by 6 bases, and 9 bases separated the two germline ends. The CDR3 reads CASSLQGSNSPLHF. CDR3 nucleotide sequence: TGTGCCAGCAGCTTACAGGGCTCTAATTCACCCCTCCACTTT.

This chain joins TRBV7-9 and TRBJ2-5; D is unclear. This CDR3 comprises 15 residues. From germline, CDR1 is SEHNR and CDR2 FQNEAQ (reference sequence). Trimming took off 1 base at V and 4 bases at J, with 13 bases between the two ends. The CDR3 region has the DNA TGTGCCAGCAGCTTAGGAAGAGCGTTCGGAGAGACCCAGTACTTC. Its translation is CASSLGRAFGETQYF.

The rearrangement links TRBV7-9 to TRBJ1-6, with D unresolved. The CDR3 contains 14 residues. Germline V gene sequence: CDR1 SEHNR, CDR2 FQNEAQ (reference sequence). The germline V and J ends were trimmed by 5 bases and 10 bases, with 15 bases remaining between them. The CDR3 DNA is TGTGCCAGCAGCCAAGCGCGATTATACTCACCCCTCCACTTT. This encodes CASSQARLYSPLHF.

The chain carries TRBV5-1 and TRBJ2-7, with 7 bases that match TRBD1. Germline values: CDR1 SGHRS, CDR2 YFSETQ. After removal of 4 bases from V and 5 bases from J, the junction contained 3 bases not matched to a gene. The CDR3 covers 12 residues. CDR3 in amino acids: CASSRQGDEQYF. The CDR3 DNA follows: TGCGCCAGCAGCAGGCAGGGGGACGAGCAGTACTTC.

This chain joins TRBV5-4 and TRBJ2-1; 7 nucleotides match TRBD2. CDR3 length equals 17 residues. Germline CDR1 reads SGHNT; CDR2 reads YYREEE (reference sequence). V lost 4 bases, J lost 0 bases, and 10 bases stayed unmatched. The CDR3 protein is CASSPSVAGGSYNEQFF. The CDR3 region has the DNA TGTGCCAGCAGCCCGTCAGTAGCGGGTGGCTCCTACAATGAGCAGTTCTTC.

The chain is built from TRBV27 and TRBJ2-1; 9 bases line up with TRBD1. The germline gives CDR1 MNHEY, CDR2 SMNVEV (reference sequence). CDR3 length: 16 amino acids. V was clipped by 5 bases and J by 2 bases; unmatched bases: 7. The CDR3 loop reads CASSPGQGNPYNEQFF. In DNA form, the CDR3 reads TGTGCCAGCAGTCCGGGACAGGGAAACCCCTACAATGAGCAGTTCTTC.

This chain links TRBV28 with TRBJ1-1; 8 positions agree with TRBD1. Germline loops: CDR1 MDHEN, CDR2 SYDVKM. After removal of 6 bases from V and 0 bases from J, the junction contained 12 bases not matched to a gene. The CDR3 contains 17 residues. The CDR3 DNA reads as TGTGCCAGCAGGATGAGGACAGGGACGGGGATGAACACTGAAGCTTTCTTT. It is translated as CASRMRTGTGMNTEAFF.

The chain uses TRBV5-4 and TRBJ2-3, with D perhaps TRBD2 (7 bases). Trimming shortened V by 2 bases and J by 5 bases, and 15 bases separated the two germline ends. CDR3 length: 15 amino acids. Germline V gene lookup returns CDR1 SGHNT and CDR2 YYREEE (reference sequence). DNA of the CDR3: TGTGCCAGCAGCTTCCCAGGCGGGGGCATAGATACGCAGTATTTT. Its protein product is CASSFPGGGIDTQYF.

This clone was recorded a few times. The J gene is TRBJ2-1, the V gene TRBV15; 10 nucleotides agree with TRBD2. Germline-derived CDR1 and CDR2 are LNHNV and YYDKDF (reference sequence). This CDR3 is built from 18 residues. J gave up 1 base and V 1 base, and 7 bases lay outside the gene matches. The CDR3 region is CATSRGSLAGGSYNEQFF. The CDR3 DNA sequence: TGTGCCACCAGCAGAGGTTCGTTAGCGGGAGGTTCCTACAATGAGCAGTTCTTC.

The chain carries TRBV28 and TRBJ2-5; a weak D match, TRBD2 (6 bases). Germline V gives CDR1 MDHEN, CDR2 SYDVKM. The V end was cut by 3 bases, the J end by 1 base, with 12 bases between. There are 15 residues in the CDR3. The DNA of the CDR3 is TGTGCCAGCAGTTTGGGGAGGCTACGCCAAGAGACCCAGTACTTC. This translates into CASSLGRLRQETQYF. Using reference TRBV28 and TRBJ2-5 for the parts outside the CDR3, the full variable domain is DVKVTQSSRYLVKRTGEKVFLECVQDMDHENMFWYRQDPGLGLRLIYFSYDVKMKEKGDIPEGYSVSREKKERFSLILESASTNQTSMYLCASSLGRLRQETQYFGPGTRLLVL.

The gene calls are TRBV6-4 and TRBJ2-1, with 10 bases matching TRBD2. After removal of 4 bases from V and 8 bases from J, the junction contained 5 bases not matched to a gene. This CDR3 has 14 residues. Looked up from germline, CDR1 is MRHNA and CDR2 is SNTAGT. The CDR3 is CASSGSGGAHEQFF. CDR3 bases: TGTGCCAGCAGTGGGAGCGGGGGGGCCCATGAGCAGTTCTTC.

The chain links TRBV5-4 to TRBJ2-3, with 11 bases fitting TRBD2. This CDR3 is 17 amino acids long. Germline assignment: CDR1 SGHNT and CDR2 YYREEE (reference sequence). Trimming removed 1 base from V and 5 bases from J; junction bases left unmatched: 9. The CDR3 sequence is CASSLKTSGDNLDTQYF. The CDR3 nucleotides are TGTGCCAGCAGCTTGAAGACTAGCGGGGATAACCTAGATACGCAGTATTTT.

The chain recombines TRBV2 with TRBJ2-7, with D possibly TRBD1 on 5 matching bases. This CDR3 has 12 amino acids. Per the germline V gene, CDR1 is SNHLY and CDR2 is FYNNEI. Trimming shortened V by 4 bases and J by 3 bases, and 7 bases separated the two germline ends. The CDR3 is CASSGQSYEQYF. CDR3 coding DNA: TGTGCCAGCAGTGGACAGAGCTACGAGCAGTACTTC.

J is TRBJ1-6 and V is TRBV5-6; TRBD1 might be the D (6 bases). Per the germline V gene, CDR1 is SGHDT and CDR2 is YYEEEE. Trimming removed 7 bases at V and 7 bases at J, with 15 bases between. The CDR3 has 14 amino acids. The CDR3 DNA follows: TGTGCCAGCGGGAACAGGGCCAACAATTCACCCCTCCACTTT. It encodes CASGNRANNSPLHF. Full variable domain (rest looked up from reference TRBV5-6 and TRBJ1-6): DAGVTQSPTHLIKTRGQQVTLRCSPKSGHDTVSWYQQALGQGPQFIFQYYEEEERQRGNFPDRFSGHQFPNYSSELNVNALLLGDSALYLCASGNRANNSPLHFGNGTRLTVT.

V gene TRBV27 combines with J gene TRBJ2-1; TRBD2 agrees at 7 bases. The CDR3 spans 16 residues. Germline CDR1 is MNHEY and CDR2 is SMNVEV (reference sequence). V gave up 3 bases and J gave up 2 bases; unmatched junction bases: 7. CDR3 loop: CASSFRAGVPYNEQFF. The DNA of the CDR3 is TGTGCCAGCAGTTTCCGGGCGGGAGTTCCCTACAATGAGCAGTTCTTC.

The genes are TRBV7-3 and TRBJ2-3; D is undetermined. CDR1 and CDR2 (germline): SGHTA, FQGTGA. The CDR3 runs 13 residues. The ends were cut back, 2 bases at V and 2 bases at J, with 5 bases in the middle. The CDR3 here is CASSLAYTDTQYF. The CDR3 DNA follows: TGTGCCAGCAGCTTAGCCTACACAGATACGCAGTATTTT.

V and J are TRBV10-3 and TRBJ2-7, with D perhaps matching TRBD2 (6 bases). The CDR3 has 15 amino acids. V was shortened by 5 bases and J by 6 bases, with 20 bases between the two germline ends. CDR1 ENHRY and CDR2 SYGVKD come from the germline V gene. CDR3 DNA sequence: TGTGCCATCAGTCTAGGACGGGGGACTCGGGGCGAGCAGTACTTC. This gives the protein CAISLGRGTRGEQYF.

The V and J genes are TRBV5-1 and TRBJ2-7; possibly TRBD2 for D (6 bases). This CDR3 has 18 residues. Germline lookup yields CDR1 SGHRS and CDR2 YFSETQ. With 0 bases removed from V and 1 base from J, the gap between germline ends came to 20 bases. The CDR3 coding sequence is TGCGCCAGCAGCTTGGTCTCTGGGACTCTCGTGTCGTCCTACGAGCAGTACTTC. Its protein is CASSLVSGTLVSSYEQYF.

The V gene is TRBV18, the J gene TRBJ2-7; D gene unclear. Germline-derived CDR1 and CDR2 are KGHSH and LQKENI. V was pared by 4 bases and J by 5 bases, with 12 bases between. The CDR3 consists of 13 residues. This chain's CDR3 is CASSLMLIDEQYF. The DNA for the CDR3 is TGTGCCAGCTCACTTATGTTAATAGACGAGCAGTACTTC.

This chain joins TRBV29-1 and TRBJ1-4; perhaps TRBD1 as D (6 bases). V lost 6 bases and J 5 bases, leaving 16 bases between the germline ends. This CDR3 is 14 amino acids long. From germline, CDR1 is SQVTM and CDR2 ANQGSEA. The CDR3 reads CSVVKGGGNEKLFF. The CDR3 DNA reads TGCAGCGTCGTTAAGGGAGGGGGGAATGAAAAACTGTTTTTT.

The chain recombines TRBV7-3 with TRBJ2-1, with TRBD2 identical over 10 bases. The germline V gene has CDR1 SGHTA and CDR2 FQGTGA. This CDR3 region has 18 residues. V shed 2 bases, J shed 6 bases, and the junction held 13 bases outside the gene matches. The CDR3: CASSLGPTSGTPRNEQFF. The DNA of the CDR3 is TGTGCCAGCAGCTTAGGACCTACTAGCGGGACCCCTCGCAATGAGCAGTTCTTC.